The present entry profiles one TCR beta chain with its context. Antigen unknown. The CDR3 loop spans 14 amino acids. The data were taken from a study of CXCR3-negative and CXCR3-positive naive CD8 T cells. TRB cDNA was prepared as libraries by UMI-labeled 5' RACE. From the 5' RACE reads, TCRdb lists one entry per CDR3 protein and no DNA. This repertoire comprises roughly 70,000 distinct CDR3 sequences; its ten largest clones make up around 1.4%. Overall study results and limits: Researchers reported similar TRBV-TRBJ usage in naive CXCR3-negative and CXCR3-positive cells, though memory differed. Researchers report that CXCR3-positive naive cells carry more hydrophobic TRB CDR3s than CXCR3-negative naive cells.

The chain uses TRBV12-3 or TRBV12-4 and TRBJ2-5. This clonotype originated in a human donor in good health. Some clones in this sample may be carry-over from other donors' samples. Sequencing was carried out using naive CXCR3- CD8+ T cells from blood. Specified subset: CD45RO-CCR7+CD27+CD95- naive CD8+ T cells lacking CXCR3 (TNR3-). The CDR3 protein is CASSDPVDLETQYF.